This T cell receptor delta chain stems from a study of γδ T cells in repeated Plasmodium falciparum infection. About the study: The natural-infection arm compared Malian children under seasonal malaria with matched Australian children. Each infection was followed by sampling at 21 days, plus baseline and some pre-infection draws. Whole-study results and caveats: Many TCRgamma sequences overlapped between individuals in stable Vgamma9/Vdelta2+ repertoires. Donors in Mali lived in a small rural village, largely one ethnic group.

TCRdb reprocessed the multiplex PCR reads using CATT. The sample contains 90,000 to 95,000 delta-chain clones, 0.9% to 1% of which appear only once. Bulk repertoires came from Vgamma9/Vdelta2+ or Vdelta2-negative gammadelta T cells flow-sorted from PBMC. Many counts were recorded for this clone. Its antigen is unknown. The length of the CDR3 is 20 residues. V lost 9 bases and J lost 0; bases outside the gene matches: 23. Germline V gene data show CDR1 as TSWWSYY and CDR2 as QGS. The rearrangement links TRDV1 to TRDJ1; 9 nucleotides match TRDD3. This sequence was found in a pool of human donors (malaria-infected and uninfected, not separated). The material sequenced was gamma-delta T cells from blood. The CDR3 DNA is TGTGCTCTGTCCATATTGGTACTGGGGGACCCCCTCTTATACACCGATAAACTCATCTTT. Amino acids: CALSILVLGDPLLYTDKLIF.